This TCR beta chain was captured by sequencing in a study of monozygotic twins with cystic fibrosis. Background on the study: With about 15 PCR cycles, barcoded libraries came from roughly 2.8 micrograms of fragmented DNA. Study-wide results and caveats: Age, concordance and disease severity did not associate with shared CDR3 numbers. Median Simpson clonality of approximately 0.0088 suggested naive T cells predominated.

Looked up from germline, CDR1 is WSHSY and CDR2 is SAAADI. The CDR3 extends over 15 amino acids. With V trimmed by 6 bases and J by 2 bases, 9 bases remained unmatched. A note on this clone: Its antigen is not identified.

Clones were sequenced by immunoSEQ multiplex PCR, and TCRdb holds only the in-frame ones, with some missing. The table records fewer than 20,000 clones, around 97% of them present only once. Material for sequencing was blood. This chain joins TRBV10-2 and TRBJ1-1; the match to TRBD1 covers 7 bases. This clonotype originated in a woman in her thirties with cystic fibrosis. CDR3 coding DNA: TGCGCCAGCAGAAGATCGACAGGGTTAAACACTGAAGCTTTCTTT. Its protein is CASRRSTGLNTEAFF.